The 13 T cell receptor beta chains listed next were all sequenced from one sample in a study of siplizumab effects on memory and regulatory T cells (dated by TCRdb to between 2018 and 2021). The library was produced with the immunoSEQ multiplex PCR assay. TCRdb stores this immuneACCESS table with in-frame sequences only. Part of the clones is absent; in the studies checked, under half of the shortfall reflects unresolved V genes, and no reason is known for the rest. The sample table lists about 82,000 clones, approximately 88% of them with a count of one. Around 1.4% of the sample goes to the ten largest clones. Source material: Tregs sorted from blood. The source is a human donor in good health.

This chain uses TRBV12-1 with TRBJ2-7; the table's D call, TRBD2, has no DNA check behind it. TRBV12-1 is a listed pseudogene. The CDR3 covers 16 residues. In DNA, the CDR3 is TGTGCCAGCAGTCCTCCCCTAGCGGGTTACTCCTACGAGCAGTACTTC. Protein product: CASSPPLAGYSYEQYF.

This clone is labeled medium-sized (0.01 to 0.1%). The chain links TRBV13 to TRBJ1-3, with D maybe TRBD1 (6 bases). Trimming shortened V by 3 bases and J by 0 bases, and 15 bases separated the two germline ends. The CDR3 consists of 17 residues. Germline V gene sequence: CDR1 PRHDT, CDR2 FYEKMQ (reference sequence). The CDR3 nucleotides read TGTGCCAGCAGCTTTACTTCGACAGGCTACTCTGGAAACACCATATATTTT. It translates to CASSFTSTGYSGNTIYF.

The chain links TRBV6-1 to TRBJ2-7; D uncertain. This CDR3 has 11 amino acids. The V end lost 5 bases, the J end lost 3 bases, and 5 bases lay between the germline ends. The germline CDR1 and CDR2 sequences are MNHNS and SASEGT. This CDR3 is CASSWFYEQYF. The CDR3 DNA reads TGTGCCAGCAGTTGGTTCTACGAGCAGTACTTC.

The V gene is TRBV5-4, the J gene TRBJ1-3, with 11 positions matching TRBD1. CDR1 and CDR2 (germline): SGHNT, YYREEE (reference sequence). The CDR3 length is 20 residues. The V and J ends lost 4 bases and 0 bases, in that order; junction bases with no gene match: 15. The CDR3 is CASSRVTGTGGSYSGNTIYF. Written as DNA, the CDR3 is TGTGCCAGCAGCCGCGTTACCGGGACAGGGGGATCCTACTCTGGAAACACCATATATTTT.

The chain joins TRBV5-5 to TRBJ1-1, with unresolved D. This CDR3 comprises 13 residues. V was cut by 4 bases and J by 1 base, with 8 bases left in between. Germline values: CDR1 SGHKS, CDR2 YYEKEE (reference sequence). The CDR3 is CASSPGPNTEAFF. CDR3 bases: TGTGCCAGCAGCCCAGGTCCGAACACTGAAGCTTTCTTT. The full variable domain, in which reference TRBV5-5 and TRBJ1-1 provide the parts outside the CDR3, is DAGVTQSPTHLIKTRGQQVTLRCSPISGHKSVSWYQQVLGQGPQFIFQYYEKEERGRGNFPDRFSARQFPNYSSELNVNALLLGDSALYLCASSPGPNTEAFFGQGTRLTVV.

This clone was observed a few times. The J gene is TRBJ2-1, the V gene TRBV7-9; TRBD1 matches at 7 bases. CDR1 is SEHNR, CDR2 FQNEAQ, per germline (reference sequence). The CDR3 has 14 amino acids. V was pared by 5 bases and J by 7 bases, with 8 bases of the junction left unmatched. The CDR3 DNA follows: TGTGCCAGCAGCCTACAGGGGAGAAATAATGAGCAGTTCTTC. As protein: CASSLQGRNNEQFF. The complete variable domain, with remaining parts taken from reference TRBV7-9 and TRBJ2-1, reads DTGVSQNPRHKITKRGQNVTFRCDPISEHNRLYWYRQTLGQGPEFLTYFQNEAQLEKSRLLSDRFSAERPKGSFSTLEIQRTEQGDSAMYLCASSLQGRNNEQFFGPGTRLTVL.

The CDR3 spells CASSRGQPTYEQYF. Here the CDR3 DNA reads TGTGCCAGCAGTCGGGGACAGCCCACCTACGAGCAGTACTTC. V gene TRBV6-6 combines with J gene TRBJ2-5; 7 bases align to TRBD1. The closer fit of TRBJ2-7 to the DNA end suggests the J call may be wrong. This CDR3 spans 14 amino acids. The V gene's germline CDR1 is MNHNY and CDR2 SVGAGI (reference sequence).

The chain links TRBV6-6 to TRBJ2-7; D gene uncertain. This CDR3 spans 12 amino acids. The V gene lost 6 bases and the J gene lost 3 bases, with 9 bases spanning the gap. Germline CDR1 reads MNHNY; CDR2 reads SVGAGI (reference sequence). CDR3 protein: CASSLLRYEQYF. In DNA form, the CDR3 reads TGTGCCAGCAGCCTCTTGCGCTACGAGCAGTACTTC.

The chain links TRBV2 to TRBJ1-4, with 9 positions matching TRBD1. The CDR3 runs 12 residues. Per germline, CDR1 SNHLY and CDR2 FYNNEI. The J segment lost 8 bases and the V segment lost 6 bases, leaving 1 base of the junction unmatched. This CDR3 is CASRGQGEKLFF. The DNA of the CDR3 is TGTGCCAGCAGGGGACAGGGAGAAAAACTGTTTTTT.

The chain employs TRBV6-1 and TRBJ2-5, with TRBD2 matching 8 bases. The CDR3 has 15 amino acids. Germline CDR1 reads MNHNS; CDR2 reads SASEGT. V shed 0 bases and J 1 base; nucleotides not matched to a gene: 1. The CDR3: CASSEALAGQETQYF. The DNA for the CDR3 is TGTGCCAGCAGTGAAGCGCTAGCGGGCCAAGAGACCCAGTACTTC.

This chain links TRBV10-3 with TRBJ1-1; no reliable D call. V was pared by 3 bases and J by 2 bases, with 7 bases between. This CDR3 has 13 residues. Germline V gene lookup returns CDR1 ENHRY and CDR2 SYGVKD. CDR3 sequence (DNA): TGTGCCATCAGTGACAGGTCCAACACTGAAGCTTTCTTT. As protein: CAISDRSNTEAFF.

CDR3 residues: CASSDPTGPTYEQYF. The CDR3 DNA reads as TGCGCCAGCAGTGACCCTACAGGTCCCACCTACGAGCAGTACTTC. The genes are TRBV10-2 and TRBJ2-7, with D maybe TRBD1 (5 bases). Per the germline V gene, CDR1 is WSHSY and CDR2 is SAAADI. There are 15 residues in the CDR3. The germline V and J ends were trimmed by 3 bases and 2 bases, with 14 bases remaining between them.

This clone was observed a single time. The V gene is TRBV27, the J gene TRBJ2-1; 8 nucleotides agree with TRBD2. The CDR3 covers 17 residues. Looked up from germline, CDR1 is MNHEY and CDR2 is SMNVEV (reference sequence). With V trimmed by 6 bases and J by 8 bases, 18 bases remained unmatched. The CDR3 is CASRLSSSGGDLYEQFF. The CDR3 DNA is TGTGCCAGCAGACTTTCTAGCTCCGGGGGGGACTTGTATGAGCAGTTCTTC.